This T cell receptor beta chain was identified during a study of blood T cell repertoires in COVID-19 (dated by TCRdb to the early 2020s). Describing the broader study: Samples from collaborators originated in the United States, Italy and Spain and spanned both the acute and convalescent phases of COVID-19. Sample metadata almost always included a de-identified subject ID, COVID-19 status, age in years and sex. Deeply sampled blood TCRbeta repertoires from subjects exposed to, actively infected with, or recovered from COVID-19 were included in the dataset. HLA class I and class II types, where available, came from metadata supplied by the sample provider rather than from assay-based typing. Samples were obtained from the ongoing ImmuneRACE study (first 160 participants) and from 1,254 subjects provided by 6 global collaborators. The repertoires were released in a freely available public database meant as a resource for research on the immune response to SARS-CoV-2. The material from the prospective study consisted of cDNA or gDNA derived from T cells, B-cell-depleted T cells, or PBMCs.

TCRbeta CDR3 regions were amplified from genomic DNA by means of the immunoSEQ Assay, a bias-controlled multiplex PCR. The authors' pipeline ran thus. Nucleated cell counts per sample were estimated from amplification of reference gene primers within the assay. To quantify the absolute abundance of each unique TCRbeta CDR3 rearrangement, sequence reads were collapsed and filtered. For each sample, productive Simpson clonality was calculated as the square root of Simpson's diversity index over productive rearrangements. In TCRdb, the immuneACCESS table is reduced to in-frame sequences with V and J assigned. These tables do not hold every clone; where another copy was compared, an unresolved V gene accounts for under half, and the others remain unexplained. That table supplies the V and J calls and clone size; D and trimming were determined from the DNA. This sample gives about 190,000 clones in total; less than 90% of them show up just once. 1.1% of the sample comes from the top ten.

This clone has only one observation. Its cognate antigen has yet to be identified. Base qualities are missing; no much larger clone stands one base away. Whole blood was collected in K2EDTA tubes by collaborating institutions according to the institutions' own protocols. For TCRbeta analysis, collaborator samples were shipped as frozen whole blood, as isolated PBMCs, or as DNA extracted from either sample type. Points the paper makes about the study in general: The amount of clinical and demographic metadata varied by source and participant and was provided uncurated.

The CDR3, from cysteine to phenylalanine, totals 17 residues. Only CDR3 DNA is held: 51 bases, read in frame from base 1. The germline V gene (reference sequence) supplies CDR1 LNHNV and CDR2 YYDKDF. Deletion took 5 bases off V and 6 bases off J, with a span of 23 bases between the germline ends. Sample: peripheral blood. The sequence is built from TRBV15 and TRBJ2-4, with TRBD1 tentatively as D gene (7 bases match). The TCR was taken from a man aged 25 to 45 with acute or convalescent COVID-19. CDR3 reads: CATSGGDSPLTGNIQYF. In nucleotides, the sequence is TGTGCCACCAGCGGAGGGGACAGCCCCCTCACGGGAAACATTCAGTACTTC.